A single sample gave rise to the 25 T cell receptor beta chains below, sequenced in a study of blood T cell repertoires in COVID-19. The protocol was immunoSEQ multiplex PCR, while the TCRdb copy is restricted to in-frame clones and leaves out a portion. Among under 25,000 clones listed, 65% to 90% were seen once. Material: peripheral blood. Every receptor here comes from a man between 65 and 80 years old with acute or convalescent COVID-19.

The V gene is TRBV7-3, the J gene TRBJ1-1; 8 positions match TRBD1. CDR3 length: 16 amino acids. With V trimmed by 5 bases and J by 0 bases, 8 bases remained unmatched. The germline CDR1 and CDR2 sequences are SGHTA and FQGTGA. CDR3 in DNA: TGTGCCAGCAGCCCCAGGGACAGGAGATTGAACACTGAAGCTTTCTTT. It yields the protein CASSPRDRRLNTEAFF.

This chain joins TRBV5-5 and TRBJ2-1; TRBD2 matches 9 bases. Germline values: CDR1 SGHKS, CDR2 YYEKEE (reference sequence). The CDR3 is 14 residues long. The V segment lost 3 bases and the J segment 4 bases; nucleotides outside the gene matches: 2. DNA of the CDR3: TGTGCCAGCAGCTCTAGCGGGAATTACAATGAGCAGTTCTTC. It codes for CASSSSGNYNEQFF.

This chain connects TRBV6-6 to TRBJ1-1; D ambiguous. The V gene lost 8 bases and the J gene lost 4 bases, with 11 bases spanning the gap. CDR1 and CDR2 from the germline V gene are MNHNY and SVGAGI (reference sequence). The CDR3 covers 12 residues. The chain's CDR3 is CASGNFITEAFF. The CDR3 nucleotides read TGTGCCAGCGGTAACTTTATCACTGAAGCTTTCTTT.

The chain uses TRBV7-8 and TRBJ1-3, with 7 bases aligning to TRBD1. After removal of 5 bases from V and 0 bases from J, the junction contained 7 bases not matched to a gene. Germline CDR1 reads SGHVS; CDR2 reads FQNEAQ. The length of the CDR3 is 16 residues. CDR3 DNA: TGTGCCAGCAGCCCGTTGGGGACAGTCTCTGGAAACACCATATATTTT. It is translated as CASSPLGTVSGNTIYF.

This chain joins TRBV30 and TRBJ1-1, with 9 bases fitting TRBD1. CDR1 is GTSNPN, CDR2 SVGIG, per germline (reference sequence). V shed 4 bases, J shed 4 bases, and the junction held 4 bases outside the gene matches. This CDR3 has 13 amino acids. The CDR3 region is CAWKRDRATEAFF. CDR3 in DNA: TGTGCCTGGAAACGGGACAGGGCCACTGAAGCTTTCTTT. Based on the CDR3 plus reference TRBV30 and TRBJ1-1, the full variable domain is SQTIHQWPATLVQPVGSPLSLECTVEGTSNPNLYWYRQAAGRGLQLLFYSVGIGQISSEVPQNLSASRPQDRQFILSSKKLLLSDSGFYLCAWKRDRATEAFFGQGTRLTVV.

This chain connects TRBV30 to TRBJ2-6, with a weak D call TRBD1 (5 bases). V lost 7 bases, J lost 2 bases, and 12 bases lay in between. The CDR3 runs 14 residues. Germline values: CDR1 GTSNPN, CDR2 SVGIG (reference sequence). The CDR3 nucleotides are TGTGCCTATCTGGGCAGGGCTGGGGCCAACGTCCTGACTTTC. Translated, it gives CAYLGRAGANVLTF.

The chain recombines TRBV30 with TRBJ2-7; the D gene is possibly TRBD1 (5 bases). V lost 1 base and J lost 3, with 7 bases in between. CDR1 GTSNPN and CDR2 SVGIG come from the germline V gene (reference sequence). This CDR3 spans 12 amino acids. The CDR3, as DNA: TGTGCCTGGAGTGGGCAGGGCTACGAGCAGTACTTC. Its translation: CAWSGQGYEQYF.

The chain links TRBV5-1 to TRBJ2-6, with a tentative D call TRBD1 (5 bases). This CDR3 has 14 amino acids. CDR1 and CDR2 (germline): SGHRS, YFSETQ. Trimming cost V 4 bases and J 4 bases, with 9 bases left between them. As DNA, the CDR3 is TGCGCCAGCAGCAATAGGACAGGGGCCAACGTCCTGACTTTC. Translation gives CASSNRTGANVLTF.

The rearrangement uses TRBV19 and TRBJ2-7, with unresolved D. Germline assignment: CDR1 LNHDA and CDR2 SQIVND (reference sequence). The CDR3 spans 14 residues. Trimming left V 5 bases short and J 2 bases short, with 13 bases between. The CDR3 nucleotides are TGTGCCAGTAGTCAGCGTCGTAAAGCCTACGAGCAGTACTTC. Translating gives CASSQRRKAYEQYF.

The V call is TRBV5-5, the J call TRBJ2-5; 7 nucleotides align to TRBD1. CDR1 SGHKS and CDR2 YYEKEE come from the germline V gene (reference sequence). Unmatched junction bases numbered 4, after V lost 4 bases and J lost 1 base. This CDR3 is 14 amino acids long. The CDR3 reads CASSVQGTQETQYF. The CDR3 DNA sequence: TGTGCCAGCAGCGTACAGGGGACCCAAGAGACCCAGTACTTC.

The chain couples TRBV10-1 to TRBJ2-1, with 9 bases lining up with TRBD1. Looked up from germline, CDR1 is WNHNN and CDR2 is SYGVQD (reference sequence). The ends lost 5 bases at V and 8 bases at J; junction bases unmatched: 10. The CDR3 contains 15 residues. In nucleotides, the CDR3 is TGCGCCAGCAGTACTGGGACAGGGATTAGTGATGAGCAGTTCTTC. Amino acid sequence: CASSTGTGISDEQFF.

This chain connects TRBV9 to TRBJ1-6; no firm D call. The CDR3 covers 15 residues. V was pared by 1 base and J by 5 bases, with 10 bases between. Per germline, CDR1 SGDLS and CDR2 YYNGEE. The CDR3 bases are TGTGCCAGCAGCGTAAGAGGAGATAATAATTCACCCCTCCACTTT. Its protein product is CASSVRGDNNSPLHF.

The V and J genes are TRBV19 and TRBJ1-1, with TRBD1 matching over 11 bases. Trimming cost V 5 bases and J 5 bases; bases outside gene matches: 4. The CDR3 has 14 amino acids. Germline V gives CDR1 LNHDA, CDR2 SQIVND (reference sequence). In nucleotides, the CDR3 is TGTGCCAGTAGTGCGGGACAGGGGGAGACTGAAGCTTTCTTT. Amino acid sequence: CASSAGQGETEAFF.

This clone was seen once. V and J are TRBV19 and TRBJ1-4; D might be TRBD1 (6 bases). Germline-derived CDR1 and CDR2 are LNHDA and SQIVND (reference sequence). CDR3 length equals 13 residues. Trimming stripped 7 bases from V and 6 bases from J, with 12 bases between. CDR3 coding DNA: TGTGCCAGTACCCCGGACAGATATGAAAAACTGTTTTTT. It is translated as CASTPDRYEKLFF.

V is TRBV7-9 and J is TRBJ1-1; 9 positions match TRBD1. Per germline, CDR1 SEHNR and CDR2 FQNEAQ (reference sequence). This CDR3 spans 16 amino acids. The ends lost 5 bases at V and 3 bases at J; junction bases unmatched: 10. The CDR3 region is CASSLDTGGEDTEAFF. CDR3 nucleotides: TGTGCCAGCAGCCTCGATACAGGGGGCGAGGACACTGAAGCTTTCTTT.

Only one count was recorded for this clone. CDR3 nucleotides: TGTGCCAGCAGCTGGGGTTCGCGGGGAGAGACCCAGTACTTC. Protein sequence: CASSWGSRGETQYF. The rearrangement joins TRBV6-2 or TRBV6-3 to TRBJ2-5; D is possibly TRBD2 (6 bases). Germline loops: CDR1 MNHEY, CDR2 SVGEGT. Trimming took off 6 bases at V and 4 bases at J, with 15 bases between the two ends. The CDR3 length is 14 residues.

The V and J genes are TRBV7-2 and TRBJ1-4, with TRBD1 matching 10 bases. V lost 1 base to trimming and J lost 5 bases; unmatched junction nucleotides: 7. The CDR3 loop spans 17 amino acids. Germline V gene sequence: CDR1 SGHTA, CDR2 FQGNSA. The CDR3 sequence: CASSLGPRQGANEKLFF. The DNA for the CDR3 is TGTGCCAGCAGCTTAGGACCCCGACAGGGGGCGAATGAAAAACTGTTTTTT.

The chain has TRBV5-4 and TRBJ1-1; tentative D call: TRBD1 (5 bases). CDR3 size: 15 residues. Germline V gives CDR1 SGHNT, CDR2 YYREEE (reference sequence). V dropped 3 bases and J dropped 4 bases, with 16 bases sitting between them. CDR3 protein: CASSSQLGGPTEAFF. The CDR3 region has the DNA TGTGCCAGCAGCTCCCAACTGGGGGGTCCCACTGAAGCTTTCTTT.

Here the CDR3 reads CASSFRGGDTEAFF. The CDR3 DNA is TGTGCCAGTAGTTTCAGGGGAGGGGACACTGAAGCTTTCTTT. V gene TRBV19 combines with J gene TRBJ1-1; D might be TRBD1 (6 bases). Trimming cost V 5 bases and J 3 bases, with 13 bases left between them. CDR3 size: 14 residues. Per germline, CDR1 LNHDA and CDR2 SQIVND (reference sequence).

The chain has TRBV2 and TRBJ2-2; D ambiguous. CDR3 length: 11 amino acids. Germline V lookup: CDR1 SNHLY, CDR2 FYNNEI. V dropped 8 bases and J dropped 3 bases, with 4 bases sitting between them. For the CDR3, the DNA is TGTGCCAGCTCCGACACCGGGGAGCTGTTTTTT. This sequence encodes CASSDTGELFF.

The chain joins TRBV28 to TRBJ2-3; 8 bases fit TRBD2. This CDR3 spans 16 amino acids. Germline V gene data show CDR1 as MDHEN and CDR2 as SYDVKM. V shed 6 bases, J shed 1 base, and the junction held 9 bases outside the gene matches. DNA for the CDR3: TGTGCCAGCAGCGTCACTAGCGGAGGGCGCACAGATACGCAGTATTTT. Residues: CASSVTSGGRTDTQYF.

The CDR3 reads CASSPVPEAGGTGELFF. CDR3 in DNA: TGTGCCAGCAGTCCCGTTCCTGAAGCGGGAGGAACCGGGGAGCTGTTTTTT. The chain recombines TRBV28 with TRBJ2-2; 9 bases are a match to TRBD2. CDR1 and CDR2 (germline): MDHEN, SYDVKM. CDR3 length: 17 residues. Germline trimming cut 5 bases from V and 5 bases from J; bases unmatched to any gene: 12.

The chain has TRBV29-1 and TRBJ2-3, with 7 bases aligning to TRBD1. The J segment lost 4 bases and the V segment lost 6 bases, leaving 7 bases of the junction unmatched. Per the germline V gene, CDR1 is SQVTM and CDR2 is ANQGSEA. The CDR3 has 13 amino acids. Written as DNA, the CDR3 is TGCAGCGTCGCGGACAGGATCCCAGATACGCAGTATTTT. It encodes CSVADRIPDTQYF.

J is TRBJ1-2 and V is TRBV3-1 (or the pseudogene TRBV3-2), with D unclear. Germline V lookup: CDR1 LGHDT, CDR2 YNNKEL (reference sequence). The CDR3 sequence is 12 residues long. V was pared by 1 base and J by 8 bases, with 8 bases between. The CDR3 region has the DNA TGTGCCAGCAGCCAAGCCCTGAGGGGCTACACCTTC. It yields the protein CASSQALRGYTF.

J is TRBJ1-2 and V is TRBV27; the match to TRBD1 covers 12 bases. With V trimmed by 0 bases and J by 8 bases, 10 bases remained unmatched. In germline, CDR1 is MNHEY, CDR2 SMNVEV (reference sequence). The CDR3 is 17 residues long. The CDR3 loop is CASSLSPTGTGGSGYTF. Written as DNA, the CDR3 is TGTGCCAGCAGTTTATCGCCCACCGGGACAGGGGGCTCGGGCTACACCTTC.